This T cell receptor (beta chain) was recorded in a study of T-cell reconstitution after alpha-beta-depleted transplantation in children. This clonotype was counted a few times. During its preparation, the TCRbeta library received unique molecular identifiers. TCRdb re-analysed the PCR reads in MiXCR, keeping a single row per CDR3 protein. The sample carries just over 350,000 distinct CDR3 sequences, about 14% recorded once. Germline assignment: CDR1 SGHKS and CDR2 YYEKEE (reference sequence). Trimming stripped 0 bases from V and 4 bases from J, with 11 bases between. CDR3 size: 15 residues. This sequence joins TRBV5-5 and TRBJ2-1; D remains ambiguous. The clonotype was recovered from a human donor who donated a stem cell graft to a child with Fanconi anemia. The input for sequencing was PBMCs, taken from the stem cell graft. DNA of the CDR3: TGTGCCAGCAGCTTGGAGGGAAAAAATTACAATGAGCAGTTCTTC. This sequence encodes CASSLEGKNYNEQFF.